The clone carrying this T cell receptor beta chain came up a few times. The target antigen is unknown. This sample is drawn from a study of CD8+CD57+ T cells in acquired aplastic anemia. At the level of the study: Sorted CD4+ and CD8+ cells yielded roughly 3.5 ug of DNA on average.

CDR3 and TCR beta VDJ profiling relied on genomic DNA as the template. TCRdb redid the calling of the reads with MiXCR, one entry per CDR3 protein. The table records 65,000 to 85,000 distinct CDR3 sequences, approximately 51% of them present only once. Study results and caveats: A set of roughly 27 CD8+ CDR3 sequences was shared between patients and controls, and these sequences appeared highly expressed in patients. Patients and controls had CD8+ Simpson's diversity values that were not significantly distinct.

The specimen sequenced was sorted CD4+, CD8+, or CD8+CD57+ T cells (not recorded which) from PBMCs. The TCR sequence derives from a human donor in good health, serving as a control.

CDR3 residues: CASSPRGSNYEQYF. CDR3 sequence (DNA): TGTGCCAGTAGCCCTCGCGGGAGTAACTACGAGCAGTACTTC. The chain links TRBV19 to TRBJ2-7, with 7 bases fitting TRBD2. Germline values: CDR1 LNHDA, CDR2 SQIVND (reference sequence). The CDR3 has 14 amino acids. With V trimmed by 6 bases and J by 3 bases, 8 bases remained unmatched.